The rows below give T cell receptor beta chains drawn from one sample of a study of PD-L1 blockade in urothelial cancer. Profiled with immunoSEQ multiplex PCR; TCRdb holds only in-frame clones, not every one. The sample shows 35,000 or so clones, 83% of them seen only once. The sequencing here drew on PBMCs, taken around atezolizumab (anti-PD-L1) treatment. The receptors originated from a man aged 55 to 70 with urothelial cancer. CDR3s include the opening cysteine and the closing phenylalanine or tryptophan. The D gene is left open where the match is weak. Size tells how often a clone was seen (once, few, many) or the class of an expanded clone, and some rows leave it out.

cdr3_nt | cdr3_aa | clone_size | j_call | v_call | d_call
TGTGCCAGCAGCTTAGGACCCGGGACAGGGGACAATTCACCCCTCCACTTT | CASSLGPGTGDNSPLHF | . | TRBJ1-6 | TRBV7-2 | TRBD1
TGTGCCACCAGCAGAGAGCAAGCCCGTAATGAGCAGTTCTTC | CATSREQARNEQFF | few | TRBJ2-1 | TRBV15 | .
TGTGCCAGCAGTTTAATTAGCGGACCCGCCTACGAGCAGTACTTC | CASSLISGPAYEQYF | . | TRBJ2-7 | TRBV28 | .
TGCGCCAGCAGCTCCGGGACACAGACTGAAGCTTTCTTT | CASSSGTQTEAFF | . | TRBJ1-1 | TRBV5-1 | .
TGTGCCAGCAGCCGGGGGACGGGAGAAAAACTGTTTTTT | CASSRGTGEKLFF | . | TRBJ1-4 | TRBV9 | .
TGTGCCAGAAGCTTCGGGGACAGGGGGCGGTTTGGCACCGGGGAGCTGTTTTTT | CARSFGDRGRFGTGELFF | . | TRBJ2-2 | TRBV5-3 | TRBD1
TGTGCCAGCAGTTGGCTAGCGGGGTCCACAGATACGCAGTATTTT | CASSWLAGSTDTQYF | . | TRBJ2-3 | TRBV27 | TRBD2
TGCGCCAGCAGCCAAGGTCTCTCCTACGAGCAGTACTTC | CASSQGLSYEQYF | . | TRBJ2-7 | TRBV4-3 | .
TGTGCCAGCGGAGGGAGGGTGGGCACAGATACGCAGTATTTT | CASGGRVGTDTQYF | . | TRBJ2-3 | TRBV2 | TRBD2
TGCGCCAGCAGCCAGATCCTCGGAGGGCCCTCTGGAAACACCATATATTTT | CASSQILGGPSGNTIYF | once | TRBJ1-3 | TRBV4-1 | .
TGTGCCAGCAGCTTCCGGGGGAGAGTCACAGATACGCAGTATTTT | CASSFRGRVTDTQYF | . | TRBJ2-3 | TRBV11-2 | .
TGTGCCACCCTTTGGGCAGGGGCGGATACGCAGTATTTT | CATLWAGADTQYF | . | TRBJ2-3 | TRBV28 | .
TGTGCCAGTAGGGGGACAGGGGGAGAGCAGTTCTTC | CASRGTGGEQFF | . | TRBJ2-1 | TRBV19 | TRBD1
TGCGCCAGCAGCACCGGACAGGCCTACAATGAGCAGTTCTTC | CASSTGQAYNEQFF | . | TRBJ2-1 | TRBV5-1 | TRBD1
TGTGCCAGCAGTTTACGGCAGGGGGGCGGCTACACCTTC | CASSLRQGGGYTF | . | TRBJ1-2 | TRBV27 | TRBD1
TGTGCCAGCAGACCCGGGACAGCGGGTGAAAAACTGTTTTTT | CASRPGTAGEKLFF | . | TRBJ1-4 | TRBV11-2 | TRBD1
TGTGCCAGCAGTTTCCAGGGGATGAGCAATCAGCCCCAGCATTTT | CASSFQGMSNQPQHF | . | TRBJ1-5 | TRBV28 | .
TGTGCCAGCAGCCGCTTGACAGGTACTAGCAATCAGCCCCAGCATTTT | CASSRLTGTSNQPQHF | . | TRBJ1-5 | TRBV7-8 | .
TGTGCCAGTAGTCTCGACAGGGGCACAGATACGCAGTATTTT | CASSLDRGTDTQYF | . | TRBJ2-3 | TRBV19 | TRBD1
TGTGCCAGCAGCCCAACCGACAGGGGTTGGAACACTGAAGCTTTCTTT | CASSPTDRGWNTEAFF | once | TRBJ1-1 | TRBV7-9 | TRBD1
TGTGCCAGCAGTCGGCCGACGACAGGGGGAAATGAAGCTTTCTTT | CASSRPTTGGNEAFF | few | TRBJ1-1 | TRBV6-6 | TRBD1
TGTGCCAGCAGCTTAGTCGGCAGGCAAGAGACCCAGTACTTC | CASSLVGRQETQYF | . | TRBJ2-5 | TRBV13 | .
TGTGCCAGCAGCCCCCTCGGTCCGCCCGGGGGCACTGAAGCTTTCTTT | CASSPLGPPGGTEAFF | few | TRBJ1-1 | TRBV14 | .
TGTGCCAGCAGCGCCGTTGCCGGACAGGGGAAAATTGATAAGGGTCAGCCCCAGCATTTT | CASSAVAGQGKIDKGQPQHF | . | TRBJ1-5 | TRBV2 | TRBD1
TGTGCCAGCACTCCGGGACTAGCGGGGGGGGCAAAAAACATTCAGTACTTC | CASTPGLAGGAKNIQYF | . | TRBJ2-4 | TRBV2 | TRBD2
TGTGCCAGCAGCAGCTTCGGGTTTAGCACAGATACGCAGTATTTT | CASSSFGFSTDTQYF | once | TRBJ2-3 | TRBV14 | .
TGTGCCAGCAGCCAAGAATTTGCGGGACAGGGGTTCTATGGCTACACCTTC | CASSQEFAGQGFYGYTF | . | TRBJ1-2 | TRBV4-2 | TRBD1
TGTGCCAGCAGCCACGGGGCAGGGGGTAGGCGGAACACTGAAGCTTTCTTT | CASSHGAGGRRNTEAFF | . | TRBJ1-1 | TRBV4-2 | TRBD1
TGTGCCAGCAGCTTAGAGGCGCTAGAGAATGAAAAACTGTTTTTT | CASSLEALENEKLFF | . | TRBJ1-4 | TRBV7-2 | .
TGTGCCACCCAAGGACAGGGTGGTATAGATACGCAGTATTTT | CATQGQGGIDTQYF | medium-sized | TRBJ2-3 | TRBV2 | TRBD1
TGTGCCAGCAGTGAAGCCGGGGGGACAGGGTACTACGAGCAGTACTTC | CASSEAGGTGYYEQYF | . | TRBJ2-7 | TRBV6-1 | TRBD1
TGCGCCAGCAGCTCCCGGACTAGCGGGGGGTCGGGAGGCAATGAGCAGTTCTTC | CASSSRTSGGSGGNEQFF | . | TRBJ2-1 | TRBV5-1 | TRBD2
TGTGCCAGCAGGAGGGACAGCCAGGCAAGAGCTTTCTTT | CASRRDSQARAFF | many | TRBJ1-1 | TRBV2 | TRBD1
TGTGCCAGCAGGAGGGAGAATGAAAAACTGTTTTTT | CASRRENEKLFF | . | TRBJ1-4 | TRBV28 | .
TGTGCCAGCAGCCAAGGGGGACGGGGGGTGGAAGAAAAACTGTTTTTT | CASSQGGRGVEEKLFF | . | TRBJ1-4 | TRBV4-2 | .
TGTGCCAGCAGCCAGACAGGTTCAGAGACCCAGTACTTC | CASSQTGSETQYF | . | TRBJ2-5 | TRBV9 | .
TGTGCCAGCAGTCTTGGACAGGGGGCTATTGAAGCTTTCTTT | CASSLGQGAIEAFF | few | TRBJ1-1 | TRBV6-5 | TRBD1
TGTGCCAGCAGTCCCCGGGACAGGGGGCTGTGGGAGCAGTACTTC | CASSPRDRGLWEQYF | . | TRBJ2-7 | TRBV6-5 | TRBD1
TGTGCCAGCAGTCCCGGACAGTTGGGTAACGTCCTGACTTTC | CASSPGQLGNVLTF | . | TRBJ2-6 | TRBV27 | .
TGTGCCAGTAGGTCGGGGGGGGTTGACACCGGGGAGCTGTTTTTT | CASRSGGVDTGELFF | once | TRBJ2-2 | TRBV19 | TRBD2
TGCGCCAGCAGCCAGGGCTCCACCGGGGAGCTGTTTTTT | CASSQGSTGELFF | . | TRBJ2-2 | TRBV5-1 | .
TGTGCCAGCAGCCAAAGACAGGGGAACACTGAAGCTTTCTTT | CASSQRQGNTEAFF | . | TRBJ1-1 | TRBV16 | TRBD1
TGTGCCAGCAGCCCAGGGACAGGGGGCGCCGAGCAGTACTTC | CASSPGTGGAEQYF | once | TRBJ2-7 | TRBV7-2 | TRBD1
TGTGCCAGCAGCCCATTTAACACTGAAGCTTTCTTT | CASSPFNTEAFF | . | TRBJ1-1 | TRBV7-9 | .
TGTGCCAGCAGCCCCCTGGGGCTCAACACCGGGGAGCTGTTTTTT | CASSPLGLNTGELFF | . | TRBJ2-2 | TRBV7-2 | .
TGTGCCAGCAGCAGCACCGAAGGCGGGCGGCGGGAGACCCAGTACTTC | CASSSTEGGRRETQYF | . | TRBJ2-5 | TRBV28 | .
TGTGCCAGCAGCTTAGGAGGGGGCCAATTATACAATGAGCAGTTCTTC | CASSLGGGQLYNEQFF | . | TRBJ2-1 | TRBV7-2 | TRBD1
TGTGCCAGCAGTTCCCCGCGGGGGGGATTAAATCAGCCCCAGCATTTT | CASSSPRGGLNQPQHF | . | TRBJ1-5 | TRBV28 | .
TGTGCCAGCTCACCCATAGCGGGGGGGCCCAAAGATACGCAGTATTTT | CASSPIAGGPKDTQYF | . | TRBJ2-3 | TRBV18 | TRBD2
TGTGCCAGCAGGCGGGAGGGCCCGTCCAATGAGCAGTTCTTC | CASRREGPSNEQFF | . | TRBJ2-1 | TRBV28 | TRBD2
TGTGCCACCAGCACCGGGACAGCGAACACCGGGGAGCTGTTTTTT | CATSTGTANTGELFF | . | TRBJ2-2 | TRBV15 | TRBD1
TGCGCCAGCAGCTTGGCCCCAGGATACGAGCAGTACTTC | CASSLAPGYEQYF | . | TRBJ2-7 | TRBV5-1 | .
TGTGCCAGCAGGCCCCTCTTACTAGCGGGGAGCACAGATACGCAGTATTTT | CASRPLLLAGSTDTQYF | few | TRBJ2-3 | TRBV28 | TRBD2
TGTGCCAGCTCACCTGGGGGGGGCTCCGGCGAGCAGTACTTC | CASSPGGGSGEQYF | . | TRBJ2-7 | TRBV18 | .
TGTGCCAGCAGTTCGAATATGAGGTCCACTAATGAAAAACTGTTTTTT | CASSSNMRSTNEKLFF | . | TRBJ1-4 | TRBV28 | .
TGTGCCAGCACGGGGGGGGCGAGCACTGAAGCTTTCTTT | CASTGGASTEAFF | . | TRBJ1-1 | TRBV7-2 | .
TGCGCCAGCAGCGATGGGGCTTATGAGCAGTTCTTC | CASSDGAYEQFF | . | TRBJ2-1 | TRBV10-2 | .